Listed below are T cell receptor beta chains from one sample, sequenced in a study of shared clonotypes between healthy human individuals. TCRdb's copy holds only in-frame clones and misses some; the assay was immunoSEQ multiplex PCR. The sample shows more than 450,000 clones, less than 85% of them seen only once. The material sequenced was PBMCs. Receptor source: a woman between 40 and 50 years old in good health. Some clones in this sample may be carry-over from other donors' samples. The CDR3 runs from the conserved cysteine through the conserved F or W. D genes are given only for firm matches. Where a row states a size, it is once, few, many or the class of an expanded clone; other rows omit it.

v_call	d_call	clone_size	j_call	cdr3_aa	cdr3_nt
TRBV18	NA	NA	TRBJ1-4	CASSPSGRKLFF	TGTGCCAGCTCTCCTAGTGGACGAAAACTGTTTTTT
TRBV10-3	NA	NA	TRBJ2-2	CAISVWGLDTGELFF	TGTGCCATCAGTGTGTGGGGCTTGGACACCGGGGAGCTGTTTTTT
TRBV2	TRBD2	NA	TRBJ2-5	CASSEGGLATQETQYF	TGTGCCAGCAGTGAAGGGGGACTAGCGACTCAAGAGACCCAGTACTTC
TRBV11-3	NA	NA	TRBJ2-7	CASSLQVSYEQYF	TGTGCCAGCAGCCTCCAAGTCTCCTACGAGCAGTACTTC
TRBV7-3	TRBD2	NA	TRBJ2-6	CASSLISLAGVHSGANVLTF	TGTGCCAGCAGCTTAATATCGCTAGCGGGAGTTCACTCTGGGGCCAACGTCCTGACTTTC
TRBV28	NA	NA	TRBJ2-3	CASSYIQQTHTDTQYF	TGTGCCAGCAGTTATATCCAACAAACCCACACAGATACGCAGTATTTT
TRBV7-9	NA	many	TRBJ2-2	CASSLAWPRTRHTGELFF	TGTGCCAGCAGCTTAGCTTGGCCCCGGACCAGACACACCGGGGAGCTGTTTTTT
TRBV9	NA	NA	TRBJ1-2	CASSVGPVYGYTF	TGTGCCAGCAGCGTTGGGCCAGTCTATGGCTACACCTTC
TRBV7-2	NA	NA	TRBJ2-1	CASSWPRGADSYNEQFF	TGTGCCAGCAGCTGGCCCCGGGGGGCAGACTCCTACAATGAGCAGTTCTTC
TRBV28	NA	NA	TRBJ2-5	CASRPTRKETQYF	TGTGCCAGCAGACCAACTAGGAAAGAGACCCAGTACTTC
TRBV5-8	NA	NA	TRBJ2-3	CASSLVDTQYF	TGTGCCAGCAGCTTGGTAGATACGCAGTATTTT
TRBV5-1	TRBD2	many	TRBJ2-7	CASSDPLAGENYEQYF	TGCGCCAGCAGCGATCCCCTAGCGGGAGAAAACTACGAGCAGTACTTC
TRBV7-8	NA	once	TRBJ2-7	CASSLVYEQYF	TGTGCCAGCAGCTTAGTTTACGAGCAGTACTTC
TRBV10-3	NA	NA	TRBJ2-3	CAISGTTDTQYF	TGTGCCATCAGTGGTACCACAGATACGCAGTATTTT
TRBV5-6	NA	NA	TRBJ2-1	CASSLTGRTYNEQFF	TGTGCCAGCAGCTTGACGGGGAGAACCTACAATGAGCAGTTCTTC
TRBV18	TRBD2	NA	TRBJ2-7	CASSPTRQAGAYEQYF	TGTGCCAGCTCACCCACGAGGCAGGCGGGGGCCTACGAGCAGTACTTC
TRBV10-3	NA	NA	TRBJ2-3	CAISNSPTDTQYF	TGTGCCATCAGTAACAGCCCCACAGATACGCAGTATTTT
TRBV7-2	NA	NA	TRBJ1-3	CASSIGPGNTIYF	TGTGCCAGCAGCATCGGACCTGGGAACACCATATATTTT
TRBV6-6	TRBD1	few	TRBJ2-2	CASSYGTDNTGELFF	TGTGCCAGCAGTTACGGGACAGACAACACCGGGGAGCTGTTTTTT
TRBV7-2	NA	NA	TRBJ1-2	CASSLTTGAVFNYGYTF	TGTGCCAGCAGCTTAACGACAGGTGCCGTCTTTAACTATGGCTACACCTTC
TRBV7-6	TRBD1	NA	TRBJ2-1	CASSQDRGNEQFF	TGTGCCAGCAGCCAAGACAGGGGCAATGAGCAGTTCTTC
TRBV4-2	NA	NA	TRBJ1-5	CASSQEPAYQPQHF	TGTGCCAGCAGCCAAGAGCCAGCTTATCAGCCCCAGCATTTT
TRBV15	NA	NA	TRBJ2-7	CATSRVGFYEQYF	TGTGCCACCAGCAGAGTAGGGTTCTACGAGCAGTACTTC
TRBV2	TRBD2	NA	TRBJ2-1	CASTSGRLVEQFF	TGTGCCAGCACCAGCGGGAGGCTGGTCGAGCAGTTCTTC
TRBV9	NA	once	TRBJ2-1	CASSAGLITYNEQFF	TGTGCCAGCAGCGCCGGACTGATAACCTACAATGAGCAGTTCTTC
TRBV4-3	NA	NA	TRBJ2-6	CASSQVPGGGANVLTF	TGCGCCAGCAGCCAAGTCCCCGGCGGTGGGGCCAACGTCCTGACTTTC
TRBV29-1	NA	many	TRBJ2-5	CSVEQGRETQYF	TGCAGCGTTGAACAGGGGAGGGAGACCCAGTACTTC
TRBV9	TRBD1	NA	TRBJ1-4	CASSPPGGQGEKLFF	TGTGCCAGCAGCCCCCCAGGGGGACAGGGAGAAAAACTGTTTTTT
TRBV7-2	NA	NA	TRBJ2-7	CASSLVGGGYEQYF	TGTGCCAGCAGCTTGGTAGGGGGAGGATACGAGCAGTACTTC
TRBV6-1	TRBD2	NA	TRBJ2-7	CASSEGLAFSYEQYF	TGTGCCAGCAGTGAAGGACTAGCCTTCTCCTACGAGCAGTACTTC
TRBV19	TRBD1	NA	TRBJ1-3	CASSRQSWTGAVGNTIYF	TGTGCCAGTAGTCGCCAATCTTGGACAGGGGCTGTTGGAAACACCATATATTTT
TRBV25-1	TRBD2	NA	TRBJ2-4	CASSRTSGGIQYF	TGTGCCAGCAGTAGGACTAGCGGAGGCATTCAGTACTTC
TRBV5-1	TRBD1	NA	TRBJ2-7	CASSRQQGAGEQYF	TGCGCCAGCAGCCGCCAACAGGGGGCTGGTGAGCAGTACTTC
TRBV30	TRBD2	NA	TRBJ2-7	CACRTSGKYEQYF	TGTGCCTGCCGGACTAGCGGGAAGTACGAGCAGTACTTC
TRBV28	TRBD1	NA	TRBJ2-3	CASSLYLTGGVDTQYF	TGTGCCAGCAGTTTATACTTGACAGGGGGCGTAGATACGCAGTATTTT
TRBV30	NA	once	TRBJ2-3	CAWSLLRGARDTQYF	TGTGCCTGGAGCCTTCTCCGGGGGGCGAGAGATACGCAGTATTTT
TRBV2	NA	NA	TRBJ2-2	CASSERARDFLNTGELFF	TGTGCCAGCAGTGAAAGGGCCCGGGACTTCTTAAACACCGGGGAGCTGTTTTTT
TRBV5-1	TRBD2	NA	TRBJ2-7	CASSLRLAGEGGYEQYF	TGCGCCAGCAGCTTGCGACTAGCGGGAGAAGGGGGCTACGAGCAGTACTTC
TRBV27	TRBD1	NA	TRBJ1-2	CASSGRGRYGYTF	TGTGCCAGCAGTGGCAGGGGGAGGTATGGCTACACCTTC
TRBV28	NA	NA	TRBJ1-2	CASSPPYSFGGYTF	TGTGCCAGCAGCCCACCCTACAGCTTCGGGGGCTACACCTTC
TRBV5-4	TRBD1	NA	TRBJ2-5	CASAYRVGQEGLETQYF	TGTGCCAGCGCATATAGAGTGGGACAGGAAGGCTTGGAGACCCAGTACTTC
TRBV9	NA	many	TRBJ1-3	CASSVGGNTIYF	TGTGCCAGCAGCGTAGGCGGAAACACCATATATTTT
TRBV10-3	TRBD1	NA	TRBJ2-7	CAIGGRDREYEQYF	TGTGCCATCGGAGGCCGGGACAGGGAATACGAGCAGTACTTC
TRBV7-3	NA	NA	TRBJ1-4	CASSLTGGTNEKLFF	TGTGCCAGCAGCTTAACGGGGGGAACTAATGAAAAACTGTTTTTT
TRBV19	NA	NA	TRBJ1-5	CASSITSPGGGPQHF	TGTGCCAGTAGTATAACGAGTCCGGGAGGGGGGCCCCAGCATTTT
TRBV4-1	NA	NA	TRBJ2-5	CASSQVVYQETQYF	TGCGCCAGCAGCCAAGTTGTTTACCAAGAGACCCAGTACTTC
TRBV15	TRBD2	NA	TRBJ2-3	CATSRDRGVAGGTDTQYF	TGTGCCACCAGCAGAGATCGTGGGGTAGCGGGAGGCACAGATACGCAGTATTTT